This TCR beta chain was sequenced for a study of CD8+ T cells in alopecia areata. Study observations and caveats: Clarity of TCR sharing across patients fell short of that in mice, possibly HLA-related.

The sequencing template was cDNA reverse transcribed from extracted RNA. Assay used: immunoSEQ multiplex PCR; TCRdb lists only in-frame clones, some missing. Seen here are about 15,000 clones, less than 70% observed once, and the top ten hold 10% to 15%. Alopecia areata patients had lesional scalp punch biopsies and peripheral blood taken from them. From germline, CDR1 is MGHRA and CDR2 YSYEKL. V lost 2 bases and J 0 bases, leaving 4 bases between the germline ends. CDR3 length: 13 residues. Of note for this clone: Its antigen is still unknown.

Input material: skin. This TCR came from a human donor with alopecia areata. The rearrangement uses TRBV4-1 and TRBJ1-1; D gene unclear. CDR3 sequence reads: CASSQRLNTEAFF. CDR3 DNA: TGCGCCAGCAGCCAACGCCTGAACACTGAAGCTTTCTTT.